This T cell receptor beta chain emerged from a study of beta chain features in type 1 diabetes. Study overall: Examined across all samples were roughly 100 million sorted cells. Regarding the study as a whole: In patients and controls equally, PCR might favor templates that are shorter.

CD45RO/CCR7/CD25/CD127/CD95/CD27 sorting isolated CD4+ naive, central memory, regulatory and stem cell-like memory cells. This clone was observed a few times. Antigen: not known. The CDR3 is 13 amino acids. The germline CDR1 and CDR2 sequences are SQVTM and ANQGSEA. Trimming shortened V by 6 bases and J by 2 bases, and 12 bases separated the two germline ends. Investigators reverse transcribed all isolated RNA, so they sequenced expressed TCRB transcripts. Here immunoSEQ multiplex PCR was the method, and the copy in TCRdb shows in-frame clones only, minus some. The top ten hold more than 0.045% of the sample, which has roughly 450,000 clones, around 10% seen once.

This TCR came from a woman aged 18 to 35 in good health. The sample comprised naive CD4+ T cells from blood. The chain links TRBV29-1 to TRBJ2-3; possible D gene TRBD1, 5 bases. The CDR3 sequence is CSVLGASTDTQYF. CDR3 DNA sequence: TGCAGCGTCCTTGGGGCTTCCACAGATACGCAGTATTTT.